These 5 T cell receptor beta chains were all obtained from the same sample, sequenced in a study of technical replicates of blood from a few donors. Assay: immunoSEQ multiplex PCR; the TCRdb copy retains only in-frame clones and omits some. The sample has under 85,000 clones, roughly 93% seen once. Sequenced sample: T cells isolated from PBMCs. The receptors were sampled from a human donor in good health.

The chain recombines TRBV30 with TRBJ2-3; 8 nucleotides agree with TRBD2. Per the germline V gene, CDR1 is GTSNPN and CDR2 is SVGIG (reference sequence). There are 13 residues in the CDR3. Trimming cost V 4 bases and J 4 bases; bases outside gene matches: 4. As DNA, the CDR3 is TGTGCCTGGACCGGGGGGGCCCCAGATACGCAGTATTTT. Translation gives CAWTGGAPDTQYF.

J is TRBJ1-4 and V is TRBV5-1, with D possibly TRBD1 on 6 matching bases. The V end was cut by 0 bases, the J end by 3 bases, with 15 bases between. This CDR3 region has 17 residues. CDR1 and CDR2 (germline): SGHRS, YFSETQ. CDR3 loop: CASSLDVTGSSNEKLFF. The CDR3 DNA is TGCGCCAGCAGCTTGGATGTGACAGGTAGCTCTAATGAAAAACTGTTTTTT.

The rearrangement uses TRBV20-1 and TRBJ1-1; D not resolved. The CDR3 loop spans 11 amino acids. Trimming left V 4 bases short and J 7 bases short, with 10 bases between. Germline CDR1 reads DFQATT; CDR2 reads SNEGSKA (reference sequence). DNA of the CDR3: TGCAGTGCTAACAGTTTGGGTGAAGCTTTCTTT. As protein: CSANSLGEAFF.

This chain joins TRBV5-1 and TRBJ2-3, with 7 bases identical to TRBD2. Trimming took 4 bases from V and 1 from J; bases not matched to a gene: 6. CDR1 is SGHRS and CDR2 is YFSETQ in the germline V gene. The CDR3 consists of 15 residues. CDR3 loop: CASSPERGRTDTQYF. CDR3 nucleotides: TGCGCCAGCAGCCCGGAGCGGGGCCGCACAGATACGCAGTATTTT.

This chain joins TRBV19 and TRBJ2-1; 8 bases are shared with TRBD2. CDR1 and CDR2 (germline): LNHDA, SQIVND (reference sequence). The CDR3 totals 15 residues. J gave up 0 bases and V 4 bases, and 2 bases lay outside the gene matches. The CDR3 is CASSTLAASYNEQFF. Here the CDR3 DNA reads TGTGCCAGTAGTACACTAGCGGCCTCCTACAATGAGCAGTTCTTC. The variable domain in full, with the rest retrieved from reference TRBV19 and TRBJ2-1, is DGGITQSPKYLFRKEGQNVTLSCEQNLNHDAMYWYRQDPGQGLRLIYYSQIVNDFQKGDIAEGYSVSREKKESFPLTVTSAQKNPTAFYLCASSTLAASYNEQFFGPGTRLTVL.